The 6 T cell receptor beta chains presented below share a single source sample, sequenced in a study of CD8 T cells in ankylosing spondylitis. Each CDR3 protein is one row after TCRdb ran MiXCR on the 5' RACE reads. Among roughly 69,000 distinct CDR3 sequences, roughly 5.2% were seen once, and the ten largest hold about 2.2%. Sequencing input: blood, either unsorted or a sorted T cell fraction (not recorded which). These receptors were taken from a male donor with ankylosing spondylitis or in good health (not recorded which).

There are many counts of this clonotype. A much larger clone sits a single nucleotide away, making a read error possible. The chain carries TRBV7-6 and TRBJ2-7, with D perhaps TRBD1 (5 bases). Looked up from germline, CDR1 is SGHVS and CDR2 is FNYEAQ. This CDR3 is 13 amino acids long. The V end was cut by 1 base, the J end by 3 bases, with 7 bases between. DNA of the CDR3: TGTGCCAGCAGCTTAGGCAGGGTCTACGAGCAGTACTTC. Translated: CASSLGRVYEQYF.

This clonotype was picked up many times. The rearrangement links TRBV3-1 to TRBJ2-2; D remains unclear. The V gene lost 3 bases and the J gene lost 1 base, with 6 bases spanning the gap. The CDR3 extends over 14 amino acids. Germline V CDR1 and CDR2: LGHDT, YNNKEL (reference sequence). CDR3 nucleotides: TGTGCCAGCAGCCAGAGCTTGAACACCGGGGAGCTGTTTTTT. It codes for CASSQSLNTGELFF.

There are many counts of this clonotype. The chain carries TRBV11-2 and TRBJ1-3, with a possible D match to TRBD1 (5 bases). This CDR3 region has 12 residues. V was clipped by 2 bases and J by 11 bases, with 10 bases between them. The germline CDR1 and CDR2 sequences are SGHAT and FQNNGV. The CDR3 region is CASSLSGVAIYF. The CDR3 region has the DNA TGTGCCAGCAGCTTATCGGGGGTAGCCATATATTTT.

This clonotype was counted at least ten times. The chain links TRBV18 to TRBJ2-6; TRBD2 is a possible D gene (5 bases). CDR1 and CDR2 from the germline V gene are KGHSH and LQKENI. Trimming pared 1 base from V and 5 bases from J, leaving 9 bases between. This CDR3 has 15 amino acids. The CDR3 sequence: CASSPLEVRANVLTF. The CDR3 DNA reads as TGTGCCAGCTCACCACTGGAGGTGAGGGCCAACGTCCTGACTTTC.

This clonotype was detected many times. The chain combines TRBV18 with TRBJ1-1, with D possibly TRBD1 on 5 matching bases. V lost 4 bases, J lost 4 bases, and 16 bases lay in between. Germline V gene data show CDR1 as KGHSH and CDR2 as LQKENI. This CDR3 contains 15 residues. In DNA, the CDR3 is TGTGCCAGCTCACTGACAGAGGGTGGGGGCACTGAAGCTTTCTTT. Encoded protein: CASSLTEGGGTEAFF. Filled out from reference TRBV18 and TRBJ1-1, the complete variable domain reads NAGVMQNPRHLVRRRGQEARLRCSPMKGHSHVYWYRQLPEEGLKFMVYLQKENIIDESGMPKERFSAEFPKEGPSILRIQQVVRGDSAAYFCASSLTEGGGTEAFFGQGTRLTVV.

This clonotype was seen ten or more times. The chain carries TRBV7-2 and TRBJ1-1; D unclear. Germline V CDR1 and CDR2: SGHTA, FQGNSA. The V end was cut by 4 bases, the J end by 0 bases, with 12 bases between. CDR3 length equals 15 residues. The CDR3 nucleotides read TGTGCCAGCAGCTCACTCGACCGCATGAACACTGAAGCTTTCTTT. Translation: CASSSLDRMNTEAFF.